The following is a T cell receptor (beta chain) sequence with its context. Antigen unknown. The data derive from a study of blood T cells in healthy people across ages. A second PCR of roughly 6 to 12 cycles used a sample-barcoded 5' primer and a J-beta primer mix. TCRdb ran MiXCR on the 5' RACE reads and lists one entry per CDR3 protein. This table holds about 730,000 distinct CDR3 sequences, roughly 43% found once. CDR1 and CDR2 from the germline V gene are WNHNN and SYGVQD (reference sequence). The V end was cut by 2 bases, the J end by 5 bases, with 10 bases between. This CDR3 is built from 13 residues. Every participating donor contributed about 10 milliliters of peripheral blood through a draw. Study observations and caveats: Compared with aged donors, long-lived donors showed fewer expanded clones, suggesting selection.

What was sequenced was blood. This receptor was identified in a woman aged 60-75 years in good health. This chain connects TRBV10-1 to TRBJ2-7; unclear D gene. This CDR3 is CASSENLVDEQYF. The DNA of the CDR3 is TGCGCCAGCAGTGAGAATCTAGTCGACGAGCAGTACTTC.